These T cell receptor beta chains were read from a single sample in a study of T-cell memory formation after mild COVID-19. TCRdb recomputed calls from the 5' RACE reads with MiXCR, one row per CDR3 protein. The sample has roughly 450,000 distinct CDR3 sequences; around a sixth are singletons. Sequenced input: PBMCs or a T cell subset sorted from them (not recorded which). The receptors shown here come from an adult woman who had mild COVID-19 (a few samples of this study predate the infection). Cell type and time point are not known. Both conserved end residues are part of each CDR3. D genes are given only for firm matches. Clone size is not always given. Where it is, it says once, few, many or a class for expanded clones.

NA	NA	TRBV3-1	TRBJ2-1	TGTGCCAGCAGCCTCTATCCCGATGAGCAGTTCTTC	CASSLYPDEQFF
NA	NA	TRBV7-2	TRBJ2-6	TGTGCCAGCAGCTTAAATAGGGGGTCTGGGGCCAACGTCCTGACTTTC	CASSLNRGSGANVLTF
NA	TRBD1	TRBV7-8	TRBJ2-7	TGTGCCAGCCCAAGGGACAGTCCCTCGGCGTACTTC	CASPRDSPSAYF
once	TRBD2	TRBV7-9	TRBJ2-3	TGTGCCAGCAGCTTAGCGTTGGGACTAGCAGGTGATACGCAGTATTTT	CASSLALGLAGDTQYF
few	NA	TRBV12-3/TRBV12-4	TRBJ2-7	TGTGCCAGCAGTTTCGTAACTAATCTCTACGAGCAGTACTTC	CASSFVTNLYEQYF
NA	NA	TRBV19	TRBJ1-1	TGTGCCAGTAGTAAAGGGTACTGGGGGGCTCACACTGAAGCTTTCTTT	CASSKGYWGAHTEAFF
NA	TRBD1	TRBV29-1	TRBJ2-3	TGCAGCGCCGATGACAGGGGTACAGATACGCAGTATTTT	CSADDRGTDTQYF
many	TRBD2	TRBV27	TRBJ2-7	TGTGCCAGCAGTGGGCGGGGGGGGTCCTACGAGCAGTACTTC	CASSGRGGSYEQYF
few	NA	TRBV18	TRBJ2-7	TGTGCCAGCTCACCACGGGTCGCGGGTAGCTCCTACGAGCAGTACTTC	CASSPRVAGSSYEQYF
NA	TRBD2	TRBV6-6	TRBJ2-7	TGTGCCAGCAGTTACGGGGGGGTTTATAGCGGGACCTTCGAGCAGTACTTC	CASSYGGVYSGTFEQYF
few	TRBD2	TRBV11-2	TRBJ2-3	TGTGCCAGCAGCCCATCCCTACGACTAGCGCTTAGGTATTTT	CASSPSLRLALRYF
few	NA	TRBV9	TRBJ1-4	TGTGCCAGCAGCGTAGATAGGGGTCTAAATGAAAAACTGTTTTTT	CASSVDRGLNEKLFF
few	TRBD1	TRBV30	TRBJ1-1	TGTGCCTGGAGTCTACAGGGGTTGACTGAAGCTTTCTTT	CAWSLQGLTEAFF
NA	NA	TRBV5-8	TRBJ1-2	TGTGCCAGCAGCTCCCTCGGGGGGTCTGGCTACACCTTC	CASSSLGGSGYTF
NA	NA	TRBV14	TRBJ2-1	TGTGCCAGCAGCCACGTGTGGGGGGTGAGGGCTTACAATGAGCAGTTCTTC	CASSHVWGVRAYNEQFF
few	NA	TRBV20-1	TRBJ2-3	TGCAGTGCTAGTTCGGGCGGCTTTTCTAGCACAGATACGCAGTATTTT	CSASSGGFSSTDTQYF
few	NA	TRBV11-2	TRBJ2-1	TGTGCCAGCAGCGCCACCGGCCGCATTGAGCAGTTCTTC	CASSATGRIEQFF
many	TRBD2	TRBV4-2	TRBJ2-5	TGTGCCAGCAGCCCGGGGGGTTCCTACCAAGAGACCCAGTACTTC	CASSPGGSYQETQYF
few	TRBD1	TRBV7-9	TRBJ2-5	TGTGCCAGCAGCCCTCGCAGGGGGCACCAAGAGACCCAGTACTTC	CASSPRRGHQETQYF
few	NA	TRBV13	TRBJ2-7	TGTGCCAGCAGCATCCGGGGACGAGAGGTCTACGAGCAGTACTTC	CASSIRGREVYEQYF
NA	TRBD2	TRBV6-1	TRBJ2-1	TGTGCCAGCAGCGTAAATAGCGGGGGGGATTACAATGAGCAGTTCTTC	CASSVNSGGDYNEQFF
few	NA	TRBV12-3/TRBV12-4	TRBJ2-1	TGTGCCAGCAGTTTTCGGGTAACGATTAGCTCCTACAATGAGCAGTTCTTC	CASSFRVTISSYNEQFF
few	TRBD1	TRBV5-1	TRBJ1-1	TGCGCCAGCAGCTTACCGACAGGGGGAGGCACTGAAGCTTTCTTT	CASSLPTGGGTEAFF
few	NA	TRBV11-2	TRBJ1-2	TGTGCCAGCAGCTTAGCAGGAACGCTTGGCTACACCTTC	CASSLAGTLGYTF
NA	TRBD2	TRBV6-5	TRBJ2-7	TGTGCCAGCAGTTACCCCAGGGGTGAGCGGGAGGGCTACGAGCAGTACTTC	CASSYPRGEREGYEQYF
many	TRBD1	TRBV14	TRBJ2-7	TGTGCCAGCAGGGGGACAGGGGCCGAATACTACGAGCAGTACTTC	CASRGTGAEYYEQYF
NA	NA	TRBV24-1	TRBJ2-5	TGTGCCACCAGTGACCCGATGAGAGAGGAGACCCAGTACTTC	CATSDPMREETQYF
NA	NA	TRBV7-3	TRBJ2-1	TGTGCCAGCAGCTTTGGAGGTGGCAGGGTCAATGAGCAGTTCTTC	CASSFGGGRVNEQFF
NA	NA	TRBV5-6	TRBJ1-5	TGTGCCAGCAGCTTTGGGGGGCATAACAATCAGCCCCAGCATTTT	CASSFGGHNNQPQHF
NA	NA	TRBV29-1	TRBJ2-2	TGCAGCGTTGAAATACCTACCGGGGAGCTGTTTTTT	CSVEIPTGELFF